The 23 T cell receptor beta chains listed next were all sequenced from one sample in a study of blood T cell repertoires in COVID-19 (dated by TCRdb to the early 2020s). Libraries were made using the immunoSEQ multiplex PCR assay. TCRdb stores this immuneACCESS table with in-frame sequences only. Part of the clones is absent; in the studies checked, under half of the shortfall reflects unresolved V genes, and no reason is known for the rest. The sample table contains under 200,000 clones; only one count was recorded for 80% to 85% of them. The ten largest clones capture about 2.6% of the sample. The sequencing sample was made of peripheral blood. Receptors originate from a human donor with acute or convalescent COVID-19. The donor label of this sample is uncertain.

The V call is TRBV5-1, the J call TRBJ2-5; D perhaps matches TRBD2 (7 bases). This CDR3 has 15 amino acids. Per germline, CDR1 SGHRS and CDR2 YFSETQ. V was cut by 3 bases and J by 1 base, with 13 bases left in between. Written as DNA, the CDR3 is TGCGCCAGCAGCTGGAGCGGGGACACCCAAGAGACCCAGTACTTC. This codes for CASSWSGDTQETQYF.

A note on this clone: Within the sample, other DNA sequences also encode this same CDR3. This chain links TRBV6-5 with TRBJ2-5, with D tentatively TRBD1 (5 bases). The length of the CDR3 is 13 residues. With 2 bases removed from V and 4 bases from J, the gap between germline ends came to 8 bases. Looked up from germline, CDR1 is MNHEY and CDR2 is SVGAGI. The CDR3 sequence is CASSYRGGETQYF. The CDR3 bases are TGTGCCAGCAGTTACAGGGGTGGAGAGACCCAGTACTTC.

V usage is TRBV10-3 and J usage is TRBJ2-1; 10 bases are shared with TRBD2. Germline V gene lookup returns CDR1 ENHRY and CDR2 SYGVKD. V shed 3 bases, J shed 7 bases, and the junction held 6 bases outside the gene matches. The CDR3 is 15 amino acids. The CDR3 nucleotides are TGTGCCATCAGTGAAGGTCTAGCGGGAGATAATGAGCAGTTCTTC. As protein: CAISEGLAGDNEQFF.

V gene TRBV9 combines with J gene TRBJ2-7; the D gene is possibly TRBD1 (5 bases). The CDR3 has 12 amino acids. Between the trimmed V and J ends, which lost 3 bases and 3 bases, there was a span of 7 bases. Germline V gene sequence: CDR1 SGDLS, CDR2 YYNGEE. As DNA, the CDR3 is TGTGCCAGCAGCGCGCAGGGCTACGAGCAGTACTTC. Translated: CASSAQGYEQYF.

The V call is TRBV28, the J call TRBJ1-5; D is ambiguous. From germline, CDR1 is MDHEN and CDR2 SYDVKM. This CDR3 has 13 amino acids. The V gene lost 4 bases and the J gene lost 4 bases, with 8 bases spanning the gap. The CDR3: CASSSDLNQPQHF. The CDR3 DNA is TGTGCCAGCAGTTCTGACTTGAATCAGCCCCAGCATTTT.

J is TRBJ1-4 and V is TRBV5-1; 7 nucleotides match TRBD1. Germline CDR1 and CDR2: SGHRS and YFSETQ. CDR3 size: 14 residues. V lost 4 bases, J lost 2 bases, and 2 bases stayed unmatched. The CDR3 DNA is TGCGCCAGCAGCCTGGGACAGACTAATGAAAAACTGTTTTTT. It specifies CASSLGQTNEKLFF.

The chain joins TRBV2 to TRBJ1-4; no clear D. Trimming took 4 bases from V and 0 from J, leaving 9 bases between them. The CDR3 is 15 amino acids. Per germline, CDR1 SNHLY and CDR2 FYNNEI. This CDR3 is CASSVEAATNEKLFF. DNA of the CDR3: TGTGCCAGCAGTGTCGAGGCAGCAACTAATGAAAAACTGTTTTTT.

The V gene is TRBV7-2, the J gene TRBJ2-7; 11 positions match TRBD2. V was pared by 2 bases and J by 4 bases, with 7 bases of the junction left unmatched. The germline V gene encodes CDR1 SGHTA and CDR2 FQGNSA. CDR3 size: 16 residues. The CDR3 coding sequence is TGTGCCAGCAGCTTAACTAGCGGGAGAGGTAAATACGAGCAGTACTTC. Protein sequence: CASSLTSGRGKYEQYF.

This clone was seen a handful of times. The gene calls are TRBV6-6 and TRBJ1-6; no clear D gene. Germline V gene sequence: CDR1 MNHNY, CDR2 SVGAGI (reference sequence). V lost 4 bases to trimming and J lost 9 bases, with 7 bases between them. The CDR3 covers 12 residues. The CDR3 sequence is CASSSVFSPLHF. CDR3 DNA sequence: TGTGCCAGCAGTTCCGTATTTTCACCCCTCCACTTT.

The chain recombines TRBV30 with TRBJ2-7; 9 nucleotides line up with TRBD2. This CDR3 is built from 13 residues. Germline V gene data show CDR1 as GTSNPN and CDR2 as SVGIG (reference sequence). J lost 2 bases, V lost 8 bases, and 7 bases had no gene match. CDR3 loop: CARGGRVTYEQYF. The CDR3 DNA reads TGTGCCCGAGGCGGGAGGGTTACCTACGAGCAGTACTTC. The full variable domain, with the rest looked up from reference TRBV30 and TRBJ2-7, is SQTIHQWPATLVQPVGSPLSLECTVEGTSNPNLYWYRQAAGRGLQLLFYSVGIGQISSEVPQNLSASRPQDRQFILSSKKLLLSDSGFYLCARGGRVTYEQYFGPGTRLTVT.

V gene TRBV7-9 combines with J gene TRBJ1-1, with TRBD1 as a possible D gene (6 bases). The germline V gene has CDR1 SEHNR and CDR2 FQNEAQ (reference sequence). The CDR3 contains 12 residues. V lost 3 bases, J lost 10 bases, and 12 bases lay in between. CDR3 amino acids: CASSLDSLAAFF. CDR3 DNA sequence: TGTGCCAGCAGCTTGGACAGCCTGGCAGCTTTCTTT. Filled out from reference TRBV7-9 and TRBJ1-1, the complete variable domain reads DTGVSQNPRHKITKRGQNVTFRCDPISEHNRLYWYRQTLGQGPEFLTYFQNEAQLEKSRLLSDRFSAERPKGSFSTLEIQRTEQGDSAMYLCASSLDSLAAFFGQGTRLTVV.

J is TRBJ1-4 and V is TRBV4-2; D uncertain. CDR3 size: 15 residues. CDR1 LGHNA and CDR2 YNFKEQ come from the germline V gene. The ends were cut back, 1 base at V and 2 bases at J, with 8 bases in the middle. The CDR3 sequence: CASSQGRDTNEKLFF. CDR3 DNA: TGTGCCAGCAGCCAAGGCCGCGATACTAATGAAAAACTGTTTTTT.

V gene TRBV5-1 combines with J gene TRBJ2-5, with D possibly TRBD1 on 6 matching bases. V lost 3 bases, J lost 4 bases, and 13 bases lay in between. Germline CDR1 is SGHRS and CDR2 is YFSETQ. This CDR3 contains 14 residues. CDR3 in DNA: TGCGCCAGCAGCTCTTCACAGGGTGGAGAGACCCAGTACTTC. As protein: CASSSSQGGETQYF.

This clone was observed a single time. The rearrangement joins TRBV7-9 to TRBJ2-7; TRBD2 agrees at 8 bases. J was trimmed by 5 bases and V by 1 base; bases with no gene match: 7. The CDR3 covers 15 residues. From germline, CDR1 is SEHNR and CDR2 FQNEAQ (reference sequence). The CDR3, as DNA: TGTGCCAGCAGCTTAGGGAGCGGGAGTTTCAACGAGCAGTACTTC. Its protein is CASSLGSGSFNEQYF.

This clone was picked up one time. This rearrangement joins TRBV29-1 to TRBJ2-4; TRBD2 might be the D (6 bases). Germline V gene lookup returns CDR1 SQVTM and CDR2 ANQGSEA. The CDR3 is 15 amino acids. Trimming stripped 0 bases from V and 1 base from J, with 10 bases between. The CDR3 spells CSVEEAREAKNIQYF. The CDR3 nucleotides read TGCAGCGTTGAAGAAGCCCGGGAGGCCAAAAACATTCAGTACTTC.

This chain links TRBV29-1 with TRBJ2-7; D is perhaps TRBD1 (5 bases). In germline, CDR1 is SQVTM, CDR2 ANQGSEA. Trimming left V 2 bases short and J 4 bases short, with 12 bases between. The CDR3 has 13 residues. DNA of the CDR3: TGCAGCGTTGAAAAACAGACAGCGTACGAGCAGTACTTC. Its protein is CSVEKQTAYEQYF.

There are a few counts of this clone. The chain recombines TRBV29-1 with TRBJ1-1; D is ambiguous. CDR1 and CDR2 from the germline V gene are SQVTM and ANQGSEA. With 3 bases removed from V and 2 bases from J, the gap between germline ends came to 7 bases. The CDR3 loop spans 12 amino acids. The CDR3 loop is CSVEWPNTEAFF. The CDR3 DNA reads as TGCAGCGTTGAGTGGCCAAACACTGAAGCTTTCTTT.

The genes are TRBV6-5 and TRBJ2-7; TRBD1 aligns across 8 bases. Germline trimming cut 6 bases from V and 4 bases from J; bases unmatched to any gene: 5. The CDR3 loop spans 13 amino acids. From germline, CDR1 is MNHEY and CDR2 SVGAGI. The CDR3 spells CASSGTGGYEQYF. The CDR3 nucleotides read TGTGCCAGCAGCGGAACAGGGGGATACGAGCAGTACTTC.

The sample holds a few counts of this clone. This chain connects TRBV4-1 to TRBJ1-3; 8 nucleotides align to TRBD1. The CDR3 is 18 amino acids. Germline CDR1 MGHRA, CDR2 YSYEKL. V shed 4 bases and J 4 bases; nucleotides not matched to a gene: 15. The CDR3 region has the DNA TGCGCCAGCAGCCGTTTGGTAGCCGGGACAGGCGGAGGAAACACCATATATTTT. Its protein is CASSRLVAGTGGGNTIYF.

V is TRBV3-1 (or the pseudogene TRBV3-2) and J is TRBJ2-7; 10 bases are a match to TRBD1. This CDR3 has 14 amino acids. The germline CDR1 and CDR2 sequences are LGHDT and YNNKEL (reference sequence). With V trimmed by 5 bases and J by 5 bases, 6 bases remained unmatched. The CDR3 DNA reads as TGTGCCAGCAGCGATCCCGGGACAGGGGACGAGCAGTACTTC. Translation gives CASSDPGTGDEQYF.

The chain links TRBV11-2 to TRBJ1-5, with unresolved D. The CDR3 has 15 amino acids. Trimming removed 5 bases from V and 4 bases from J, with 15 bases in between. CDR1 is SGHAT and CDR2 is FQNNGV in the germline V gene. CDR3 sequence reads: CASSPHPGANQPQHF. The CDR3 DNA is TGTGCCAGCAGCCCGCATCCGGGAGCGAATCAGCCCCAGCATTTT.

The V and J genes are TRBV11-2 and TRBJ2-1; 8 nucleotides align to TRBD2. The CDR3 contains 14 residues. V dropped 3 bases and J dropped 8; count of bases not matched to a gene: 6. Germline V gene data show CDR1 as SGHAT and CDR2 as FQNNGV. CDR3 DNA: TGTGCCAGCAGCTTGCGGGGGGATGGTGATGAGCAGTTCTTC. As protein: CASSLRGDGDEQFF.

The V gene is TRBV2, the J gene TRBJ1-2, with 9 bases lining up with TRBD1. The V segment lost 1 base and the J segment 3 bases; nucleotides outside the gene matches: 3. The CDR3 contains 15 residues. Germline V CDR1 and CDR2: SNHLY, FYNNEI. CDR3 nucleotides: TGTGCCAGCAGTGAAGGGGACAGGGTGGACTATGGCTACACCTTC. Protein: CASSEGDRVDYGYTF.